Listed below are T cell receptor beta chains from one sample, sequenced in a study of CD8+CD57+ T cells in acquired aplastic anemia. TCRdb re-called the reads with MiXCR, one entry per CDR3 protein. The sample holds hundreds of thousands of distinct CDR3 sequences; 65% to 80% are singletons and the top ten take 4%. Sequences were obtained from sorted CD4+, CD8+, or CD8+CD57+ T cells (not recorded which) from PBMCs. Receptors originate from a human donor in good health, serving as a control. Both conserved end residues are part of each CDR3. D genes are given only for firm matches. Where a row states a size, it is once, few, many or the class of an expanded clone; other rows omit it.

>TRBV2|NA|14|TRBJ1-5|NA
CASTEPAQDKPGHF
TGTGCCAGCACTGAACCAGCTCAAGATAAGCCGGGGCATTTT
>TRBV12-3/TRBV12-4|NA|15|TRBJ2-1|NA
CAITPRPNSYNEQFF
TGTGCCATCACCCCCAGGCCGAACTCCTACAATGAGCAGTTCTTC
>TRBV7-3|NA|14|TRBJ2-7|NA
CANSQVSPVYEQYF
TGTGCCAACAGCCAAGTGTCGCCGGTCTACGAGCAGTACTTC
>TRBV5-1|NA|15|TRBJ1-2|NA
CASSYSQGDHSGYTF
TGCGCCAGCAGTTACAGCCAGGGCGATCACAGTGGCTACACCTTC
>TRBV7-8|NA|14|TRBJ1-5|NA
CASSVLVETQYFEF
TGTGCCAGCAGCGTATTGGTCGAGACTCAGTACTTCGAGTTT
>TRBV20-1|NA|13|TRBJ1-2|NA
CSARGGALYGYTF
TGCAGTGCTAGGGGGGGGGCCCTCTATGGCTACACCTTC
>TRBV5-4|TRBD2|14|TRBJ2-3|NA
CASSQHVSGTTQYF
TGTGCCAGCAGCCAACATGTAAGCGGGACTACGCAGTATTTT
>TRBV30|TRBD1|15|TRBJ1-1|many
CAWSNAGTGITEAFF
TGTGCCTGGAGTAATGCCGGGACAGGGATCACTGAAGCTTTCTTT
>TRBV12-3/TRBV12-4|NA|17|TRBJ1-1|many
CASSSVDYRTENTEAFF
TGTGCCAGCAGTTCCGTAGATTACCGGACGGAGAACACTGAAGCTTTCTTT
>TRBV5-4|TRBD2|13|TRBJ2-7|NA
CASSPGRDGEQYF
TGTGCCAGCAGCCCAGGGAGGGACGGGGAGCAGTACTTC
>TRBV27|TRBD1|14|TRBJ1-4|many
CATRPGQHNEKLFF
TGTGCCACTAGACCGGGACAGCACAATGAAAAACTGTTTTTT
>TRBV20-1|NA|14|TRBJ1-5|NA
CSASRQGGIQPQHF
TGCAGTGCTAGTAGGCAGGGAGGGATTCAGCCCCAGCATTTT
>TRBV5-1|NA|15|TRBJ2-1|NA
CASSLLGNLKSEQFF
TGCGCCAGCAGCTTGCTGGGTAACTTAAAAAGTGAGCAGTTCTTC
>TRBV20-1|NA|14|TRBJ1-2|NA
CSVSAQMKGGGYTF
TGCAGTGTCTCGGCACAGATGAAAGGTGGTGGCTACACCTTC
>TRBV10-3|NA|14|TRBJ1-1|NA
CAIRPVGEENEAYF
TGTGCCATCCGCCCAGTAGGGGAGGAAAATGAAGCTTACTTT
>TRBV12-3/TRBV12-4|NA|13|TRBJ1-2|many
CASSLWEGYGYTF
TGTGCCAGCAGTTTATGGGAGGGTTATGGCTACACCTTC
>TRBV4-1|NA|13|TRBJ2-7|many
CASRGAGGYEQYF
TGCGCCAGCAGAGGGGCAGGGGGGTACGAGCAGTACTTC
>TRBV7-2|NA|14|TRBJ1-6|NA
CASSFVSVGSPLHF
TGTGCCAGCAGCTTCGTATCGGTCGGGTCACCCCTCCACTTT
>TRBV9|NA|14|TRBJ2-3|once
CASGVAGAGDTQYF
TGTGCCAGCGGCGTAGCTGGAGCGGGTGATACGCAGTATTTT
>TRBV6-6|TRBD1|14|TRBJ2-3|many
CASSYRTGTDTQYF
TGTGCCAGCAGCTATCGGACAGGAACAGATACGCAGTATTTT
>TRBV5-6|NA|15|TRBJ1-4|many
CASSLLVTTNEKLFF
TGTGCCAGCAGCTTGCTCGTCACAACTAATGAAAAACTGTTTTTT
>TRBV7-9|NA|12|TRBJ2-7|NA
CATSEGSYEQYF
TGTGCCACCTCGGAGGGCTCCTACGAGCAGTACTTC
>TRBV20-1|NA|15|TRBJ2-7|NA
CSARGAGRELYEQYF
TGCAGTGCTAGGGGGGCAGGGCGGGAGCTCTACGAGCAGTACTTC
>TRBV11-2|NA|14|TRBJ2-5|NA
CASSSGEKQETQYF
TGTGCCAGCAGCTCCGGTGAAAAGCAAGAGACCCAGTACTTC
>TRBV7-3|TRBD1|15|TRBJ1-1|NA
CASSSCAGGTTDAFF
TGTGCCAGCAGCTCGTGTGCAGGGGGGACCACTGATGCTTTCTTT
>TRBV12-3/TRBV12-4|NA|13|TRBJ1-3|NA
CAISLDTTGTIYF
TGTGCCATCAGTTTGGACACCACTGGGACCATATATTTT
>TRBV7-2|TRBD2|16|TRBJ2-4|NA
CASSVGGGDSKYIQYF
TGTGCCAGCAGTGTTGGGGGGGGGGATTCTAAGTACATTCAGTACTTC
>TRBV6-6|NA|14|TRBJ2-2|many
CASSTDFVTGELFF
TGTGCCAGCAGTACCGATTTTGTTACCGGGGAGCTGTTTTTT
>TRBV5-1|TRBD1|11|TRBJ2-1|NA
CASSPRTGEFF
TGCGCCAGCAGCCCTCGGACAGGGGAGTTCTTC
>TRBV19|NA|14|TRBJ2-5|NA
CASSLREPRETQYF
TGTGCCAGTAGTCTCAGGGAACCGAGGGAGACCCAGTACTTC
>TRBV7-2|NA|15|TRBJ1-2|few
CASSEESHRDYGYTF
TGTGCCAGCAGCGAGGAGTCACACAGAGACTATGGCTACACCTTC
>TRBV5-5|TRBD1|17|TRBJ2-7|NA
CASRTSRETGDSYEQYF
TGTGCCAGCAGGACCTCCCGTGAGACAGGGGACTCCTACGAGCAGTACTTC
>TRBV4-2|NA|14|TRBJ1-2|many
CASSQLTTTNGYTF
TGTGCCAGCAGCCAGTTAACGACGACGAATGGCTACACCTTC
>TRBV9|NA|15|TRBJ1-2|NA
CASSVAGTGNNGYTF
TGTGCCAGCAGCGTAGCCGGGACCGGTAACAACGGCTACACCTTC
>TRBV20-1|NA|13|TRBJ1-4|NA
CSARTGRGEKLFF
TGCAGTGCCAGGACGGGGCGCGGTGAAAAACTGTTTTTT
>TRBV10-3|NA|12|TRBJ2-5|NA
CAISSRPETQYF
TGTGCCATCAGTTCTCGGCCAGAGACCCAGTACTTC
>TRBV9|NA|16|TRBJ2-5|NA
CASSVGAGRDKETQYF
TGTGCCAGCAGCGTAGGAGCGGGACGGGACAAGGAGACCCAGTACTTT
>TRBV2|NA|10|TRBJ2-3|NA
CASSESTQYF
TGTGCCAGCAGTGAGTCAACGCAGTATTTT
>TRBV24-1|TRBD1|15|TRBJ1-1|NA
CATSDTGAGSTEAFF
TGTGCCACCAGTGATACAGGGGCGGGGAGCACTGAAGCTTTCTTT
>TRBV5-5|NA|17|TRBJ2-7|NA
CATSEGGRTSYSYEQYF
TGTGCCACCAGTGAGGGTGGCAGAACCAGCTATTCCTACGAGCAGTACTTC
>TRBV19|TRBD2|15|TRBJ2-7|many
CASRARAGGNYEQYF
TGTGCCAGTAGGGCACGGGCGGGGGGGAACTACGAGCAGTACTTC
>TRBV7-9|NA|16|TRBJ1-2|NA
CATSQAGWTPHNGYTF
TGTGCCACCAGCCAAGCGGGCTGGACACCACATAATGGCTACACCTTC
>TRBV7-2|TRBD2|15|TRBJ2-7|NA
CASSYQGGDQPQHYF
TGTGCCAGCAGCTACCAGGGAGGGGATCAGCCCCAGCATTACTTC
>TRBV10-1|NA|13|TRBJ2-2|few
CASSGWGTGELFF
TGCGCCAGCAGTGGTTGGGGAACCGGGGAGCTGTTTTTT
>TRBV5-4|NA|14|TRBJ2-7|NA
CASSGSPGPYEQYF
TGTGCCAGCAGTGGATCCCCAGGGCCCTACGAGCAGTACTTC
>TRBV7-9|NA|13|TRBJ2-5|NA
CASSPTVENTKYF
TGTGCCAGCAGCCCCACCGTGGAAAACACCAAGTACTTT
>TRBV20-1|TRBD1|14|TRBJ2-1|many
CSARQGSIHNEQFF
TGCAGTGCCCGACAGGGGAGTATACACAATGAGCAGTTCTTC
>TRBV9|NA|14|TRBJ1-1|NA
CASSAWGRVSEQFF
TGTGCCAGCAGCGCGTGGGGCCGAGTCTCCGAGCAGTTCTTT
>TRBV10-3|TRBD2|17|TRBJ2-3|few
CAISGPLSGRGTDTQYF
TGTGCCATCAGTGGGCCCCTCAGCGGGAGAGGCACAGATACGCAGTATTTT
>TRBV12-3/TRBV12-4|NA|15|TRBJ1-1|many
CASSPGLRKNTEAFF
TGTGCCAGCAGTCCAGGGTTACGAAAAAACACTGAAGCTTTCTTT
>TRBV30|NA|11|TRBJ2-2|NA
CAWSHTGELFF
TGTGCCTGGAGCCACACCGGGGAGCTGTTTTTT
>TRBV7-2|NA|15|TRBJ1-5|NA
CASAPRQYTGELFHF
TGTGCCAGCGCCCCAAGGCAGTACACCGGGGAGCTGTTTCATTTT
>TRBV7-9|NA|13|TRBJ1-5|NA
CASNSGQAQPQHF
TGTGCCAGCAACTCGGGTCAGGCCCAGCCCCAGCATTTT